One sample yielded the 30 T cell receptor beta chains listed below, sequenced in a study of blood T cell repertoires in COVID-19. TCRdb's copy holds only in-frame clones and misses some; the assay was immunoSEQ multiplex PCR. In the table there are approximately 340,000 clones, approximately 86% of which are singletons. What was sequenced was peripheral blood. These receptors were collected from a young man with COVID-19, enrolled during active disease.

The CDR3 bases are TGTGCCAGCAGCAAGGAACTAGCGGGGGGACCGTACAATGAGCAGTTCTTC. Residues: CASSKELAGGPYNEQFF. This chain joins TRBV9 and TRBJ2-1; 12 nucleotides line up with TRBD2. CDR3 length: 17 residues. Germline V gene lookup returns CDR1 SGDLS and CDR2 YYNGEE. The ends lost 4 bases at V and 4 bases at J; junction bases unmatched: 9.

The chain is built from TRBV18 and TRBJ2-2, with TRBD1 identical over 9 bases. Trimming cost V 3 bases and J 7 bases; bases outside gene matches: 15. Germline V CDR1 and CDR2: KGHSH, LQKENI. This CDR3 comprises 18 residues. The CDR3 reads CASSPLTLGTGSNGELFF. The DNA of the CDR3 is TGTGCCAGCTCACCCCTGACTCTCGGGACAGGGTCGAACGGGGAGCTGTTTTTT.

The V and J genes are TRBV19 and TRBJ1-1; 8 positions agree with TRBD1. The CDR3 contains 16 residues. The germline CDR1 and CDR2 sequences are LNHDA and SQIVND (reference sequence). Losses at the gene ends were 6 bases for V and 1 base for J; bases not matched to a gene: 10. CDR3: CASRSTRQGRNTEAFF. In nucleotides, the CDR3 is TGTGCCAGTAGGTCTACCCGACAGGGGAGGAACACTGAAGCTTTCTTT.

This clone came up a few times. The V and J genes are TRBV4-2 and TRBJ1-4; tentative D call: TRBD1 (5 bases). V shed 0 bases and J shed 8 bases, with 13 bases lying between them. In germline, CDR1 is LGHNA, CDR2 YNFKEQ. This CDR3 has 15 amino acids. The CDR3 here is CASSQEGGEGEKLFF. In DNA form, the CDR3 reads TGTGCCAGCAGCCAAGAGGGAGGGGAAGGGGAAAAACTGTTTTTT.

V usage is TRBV30 and J usage is TRBJ2-7; 7 nucleotides match TRBD1. Unmatched junction bases numbered 11, after V lost 5 bases and J lost 10 bases. Germline V gene lookup returns CDR1 GTSNPN and CDR2 SVGIG (reference sequence). The CDR3 is 12 residues long. DNA of the CDR3: TGTGCCTGGGCCCTACCGGGACAGCAACAGTACTTC. This codes for CAWALPGQQQYF. The variable domain in full, completed from reference TRBV30 and TRBJ2-7, reads SQTIHQWPATLVQPVGSPLSLECTVEGTSNPNLYWYRQAAGRGLQLLFYSVGIGQISSEVPQNLSASRPQDRQFILSSKKLLLSDSGFYLCAWALPGQQQYFGPGTRLTVT.

In regard to this clone: Other DNA sequences within the sample encode an identical CDR3. The chain carries TRBV9 and TRBJ2-1; possible D gene TRBD1, 6 bases. V shed 5 bases and J shed 0 bases, with 12 bases lying between them. CDR1 and CDR2 from the germline V gene are SGDLS and YYNGEE. The CDR3 contains 15 residues. The CDR3 protein is CASRATGSSYNEQFF. The CDR3 DNA is TGTGCCAGCAGGGCTACAGGGAGCTCCTACAATGAGCAGTTCTTC.

The chain has TRBV6-5 and TRBJ2-7; TRBD2 matches 8 bases. Germline CDR1 is MNHEY and CDR2 is SVGAGI. The CDR3 sequence is 14 residues long. V shed 2 bases, J shed 4 bases, and the junction held 4 bases outside the gene matches. CDR3 loop: CASSYRGGPYEQYF. In DNA, the CDR3 is TGTGCCAGCAGTTACCGGGGGGGGCCTTACGAGCAGTACTTC.

This chain connects TRBV3-1 (or the pseudogene TRBV3-2) to TRBJ2-3; possibly TRBD2 for D (6 bases). V dropped 4 bases and J dropped 8 bases, with 16 bases sitting between them. CDR3 length: 14 amino acids. The V gene's germline CDR1 is LGHDT and CDR2 YNNKEL (reference sequence). The CDR3 sequence is CASSPQEGITTQYF. In DNA form, the CDR3 reads TGTGCCAGCAGCCCCCAGGAGGGGATTACTACGCAGTATTTT.

The V gene is TRBV19, the J gene TRBJ2-7; 8 bases match TRBD1. With 4 bases clipped from V and 6 bases from J, the junction kept 11 bases outside the gene matches. The CDR3 sequence is 15 residues long. The germline V gene has CDR1 LNHDA and CDR2 SQIVND (reference sequence). The CDR3, as DNA: TGTGCCAGTAGTAGCGAAACCGGGACAGGACTCGAGCAGTACTTC. Translation gives CASSSETGTGLEQYF.

The rearrangement uses TRBV6-5 and TRBJ2-2, with 7 nucleotides matching TRBD2. The CDR3 is 13 amino acids. V was clipped by 9 bases and J by 8 bases; unmatched bases: 9. In germline, CDR1 is MNHEY, CDR2 SVGAGI. In DNA, the CDR3 is TGTGCCAGTGCGGCGGGAGAGTCTGGGGAGCTGTTTTTT. Its protein product is CASAAGESGELFF.

V gene TRBV5-1 combines with J gene TRBJ2-5; D unclear. Germline V lookup: CDR1 SGHRS, CDR2 YFSETQ. CDR3 length: 14 residues. V lost 5 bases and J lost 1, with 12 bases in between. The CDR3 here is CASSWSTAQETQYF. CDR3 nucleotide sequence: TGCGCCAGCAGTTGGAGTACTGCCCAAGAGACCCAGTACTTC.

The chain recombines TRBV27 with TRBJ1-3, with a possible D match to TRBD1 (6 bases). Germline lookup yields CDR1 MNHEY and CDR2 SMNVEV (reference sequence). The CDR3 length is 15 residues. V dropped 6 bases and J dropped 0 bases, with 12 bases sitting between them. CDR3 bases: TGTGCCAGCAGCTTAAAGACAGGCTCTGGAAACACCATATATTTT. It translates to CASSLKTGSGNTIYF.

This chain links TRBV5-4 with TRBJ2-6, with D maybe TRBD1 (6 bases). V was pared by 4 bases and J by 3 bases, with 17 bases between. The CDR3 runs 17 residues. Germline V CDR1 and CDR2: SGHNT, YYREEE (reference sequence). CDR3 residues: CASSLVQGAFGANVLTF. The CDR3 DNA reads as TGTGCCAGCAGCCTGGTACAGGGAGCATTTGGGGCCAACGTCCTGACTTTC. Full variable domain (missing parts from reference TRBV5-4 and TRBJ2-6): ETGVTQSPTHLIKTRGQQVTLRCSSQSGHNTVSWYQQALGQGPQFIFQYYREEENGRGNFPPRFSGLQFPNYSSELNVNALELDDSALYLCASSLVQGAFGANVLTFGAGSRLTVL.

This clone was counted once. In the same sample, other DNA sequences code for this CDR3. The chain uses TRBV9 and TRBJ2-3; 7 nucleotides line up with TRBD2. The CDR3 spans 14 residues. Germline CDR1 and CDR2: SGDLS and YYNGEE. The V gene end was trimmed by 2 bases and the J gene end by 4 bases; junction bases not matched to a gene: 4. The CDR3 reads CASSVGGGPDTQYF. In DNA form, the CDR3 reads TGTGCCAGCAGCGTCGGCGGGGGACCAGATACGCAGTATTTT. Variable domain in full (rest from reference TRBV9 and TRBJ2-3): DSGVTQTPKHLITATGQRVTLRCSPRSGDLSVYWYQQSLDQGLQFLIQYYNGEERAKGNILERFSAQQFPDLHSELNLSSLELGDSALYFCASSVGGGPDTQYFGPGTRLTVL.

The genes are TRBV15 and TRBJ2-1; tentatively, D is TRBD2 (6 bases). CDR1 is LNHNV and CDR2 is YYDKDF in the germline V gene (reference sequence). V was pared by 1 base and J by 10 bases, with 11 bases between. The CDR3 spans 13 residues. The CDR3 loop reads CATSRGLDGEQFF. CDR3 DNA sequence: TGTGCCACCAGCAGAGGACTAGATGGAGAGCAGTTCTTC.

The V call is TRBV4-2, the J call TRBJ2-7; TRBD2 aligns across 9 bases. Germline V gene data show CDR1 as LGHNA and CDR2 as YNFKEQ. Unmatched junction bases numbered 16, after V lost 1 base and J lost 3 bases. This CDR3 is 19 amino acids long. CDR3 sequence: CASSQALIRAAGGSYEQYF. In DNA form, the CDR3 reads TGTGCCAGCAGCCAAGCCCTCATCAGGGCGGCGGGGGGGAGCTACGAGCAGTACTTC.

CDR3: CASRTTGVGSYEQYF. In DNA, the CDR3 is TGTGCCAGTAGGACGACAGGGGTAGGGAGCTACGAGCAGTACTTC. The chain uses TRBV19 and TRBJ2-7, with TRBD1 matching over 8 bases. Unmatched junction bases numbered 10, after V lost 6 bases and J lost 3 bases. Per germline, CDR1 LNHDA and CDR2 SQIVND (reference sequence). The CDR3 is 15 residues long.

The chain uses TRBV4-3 and TRBJ2-2; 7 positions match TRBD1. Germline V gene sequence: CDR1 LGHNA, CDR2 YSLEER. Trimming removed 3 bases from V and 7 bases from J; junction bases left unmatched: 11. The CDR3 is 16 amino acids. Here the CDR3 DNA reads TGCGCCAGCAGCCAGCTCCTGGACAGGACGGGCGGGGAGCTGTTTTTT. Translation gives CASSQLLDRTGGELFF.

The CDR3 DNA follows: TGTGCCAGCAGTTTCCCTTCGACAGGTAGCTCCTACAATGAGCAGTTCTTC. It codes for CASSFPSTGSSYNEQFF. J is TRBJ2-1 and V is TRBV27; TRBD1 might be the D (6 bases). CDR3 length equals 17 residues. Trimming took 3 bases from V and 0 from J, leaving 15 bases between them. From germline, CDR1 is MNHEY and CDR2 SMNVEV (reference sequence).

The chain uses TRBV7-9 and TRBJ2-7, with 12 bases lining up with TRBD1. The CDR3 runs to 15 residues. Germline V gives CDR1 SEHNR, CDR2 FQNEAQ (reference sequence). The trim removed 7 bases at V and 4 bases at J, leaving 8 bases unmatched. This CDR3 is CASTAPGQGAYEQYF. In nucleotides, the CDR3 is TGTGCCAGCACCGCTCCGGGACAGGGGGCGTACGAGCAGTACTTC.

The sample holds a few counts of this clone. This chain joins TRBV28 and TRBJ1-5; D is undetermined. Germline assignment: CDR1 MDHEN and CDR2 SYDVKM. This CDR3 contains 12 residues. Deletions cut 7 bases from V and 6 bases from J, with 10 bases between. The CDR3 protein is CASTNPIQPQHF. The CDR3 DNA is TGTGCCAGCACAAATCCTATTCAGCCCCAGCATTTT. The full variable domain, in which reference TRBV28 and TRBJ1-5 provide the parts outside the CDR3, is DVKVTQSSRYLVKRTGEKVFLECVQDMDHENMFWYRQDPGLGLRLIYFSYDVKMKEKGDIPEGYSVSREKKERFSLILESASTNQTSMYLCASTNPIQPQHFGDGTRLSIL.

The chain couples TRBV5-1 to TRBJ2-2; TRBD2 agrees at 13 bases. V trimming: 0 bases; J trimming: 5 bases; junction bases outside the gene matches: 1. The length of the CDR3 is 16 residues. Germline V gene data show CDR1 as SGHRS and CDR2 as YFSETQ. CDR3 sequence reads: CASSLGLAGGTGELFF. As DNA, the CDR3 is TGCGCCAGCAGCTTGGGACTAGCGGGAGGTACCGGGGAGCTGTTTTTT.

The genes are TRBV27 and TRBJ2-5; a weak D match, TRBD1 (8 bases). The CDR3 has 15 amino acids. The V end lost 6 bases, the J end lost 2 bases, and 16 bases lay between the germline ends. CDR1 is MNHEY, CDR2 SMNVEV, per germline (reference sequence). The CDR3 DNA reads as TGTGCCAGCAGATATGACAGGGGAGGGCAAGAGACCCAGTACTTC. Protein: CASRYDRGGQETQYF.

DNA of the CDR3: TGTGCCAGCAGTGAGAGTAGCGGGGGTTACAATGAGCAGTTCTTC. This gives the protein CASSESSGGYNEQFF. This chain connects TRBV2 to TRBJ2-1; 9 bases agree with TRBD2. CDR1 is SNHLY and CDR2 is FYNNEI in the germline V gene. The CDR3 contains 15 residues. Trimming at V came to 3 bases and at J to 4 bases, leaving 4 bases not matched to a gene.

The V gene is TRBV7-9, the J gene TRBJ1-6; maybe TRBD1 (6 bases). The V and J ends lost 5 bases and 4 bases respectively, with 12 bases between them. CDR3 length: 15 residues. Looked up from germline, CDR1 is SEHNR and CDR2 is FQNEAQ (reference sequence). The CDR3 DNA reads TGTGCCAGCAGCCCCACGACAGGATATAATTCACCCCTCCACTTT. Its translation is CASSPTTGYNSPLHF.

V gene TRBV11-2 combines with J gene TRBJ1-6; D remains ambiguous. The CDR3 contains 15 residues. The V end lost 3 bases, the J end lost 7 bases, and 13 bases lay between the germline ends. Germline assignment: CDR1 SGHAT and CDR2 FQNNGV. The CDR3 DNA is TGTGCCAGCAGCTTTTCCTACGATCTGAATTCACCCCTCCACTTT. It encodes CASSFSYDLNSPLHF.

The chain joins TRBV6-5 to TRBJ2-5, with 12 bases fitting TRBD2. This CDR3 is 14 amino acids long. The V and J ends lost 5 bases and 5 bases, in that order; junction bases with no gene match: 3. The germline V gene has CDR1 MNHEY and CDR2 SVGAGI. The CDR3 nucleotides are TGTGCCAGCAGTCGACTAGCGGGAGTCGAGACCCAGTACTTC. Translating it yields CASSRLAGVETQYF.

The DNA of the CDR3 is TGTGCCTGGAGTGTACTTGATACGCAGTATTTT. This translates into CAWSVLDTQYF. This chain joins TRBV30 and TRBJ2-3; D not certain. The CDR3 loop spans 11 amino acids. CDR1 and CDR2 (germline): GTSNPN, SVGIG (reference sequence). The V gene lost 0 bases and the J gene lost 6 bases, with 4 bases spanning the gap.

The CDR3 DNA is TGCGCCAGCAGCCCTACAGTGGTCGGGGAGCTGTTTTTT. This codes for CASSPTVVGELFF. V gene TRBV5-1 combines with J gene TRBJ2-2; D call uncertain. Germline CDR1 and CDR2: SGHRS and YFSETQ. The CDR3 is made up of 13 amino acids. Trimming removed 4 bases at V and 7 bases at J, with 11 bases between.

J is TRBJ1-2 and V is TRBV24-1; D gene unclear. The germline V gene has CDR1 KGHDR and CDR2 SFDVKD. V was cut by 0 bases and J by 2 bases, with 6 bases left in between. This CDR3 region has 14 residues. This CDR3 is CATSDLRSNYGYTF. The CDR3 DNA follows: TGTGCCACCAGTGATTTGCGAAGCAACTATGGCTACACCTTC.